This T cell receptor (beta chain) derives from a study of metastatic and nonmetastatic thyroid tumors. Study-level information: Malignant and benign thyroid patients had repertoires compared in peripheral blood and tumor or nodule tissue. General study points: Significantly greater TCR beta diversity was reportedly found in malignant thyroid tumors than in benign nodules (in blood and tumor).

Patients underwent thyroid surgery, and none had received any treatment before it. This clone showed up just a few times. Its antigen is undetermined. The CDR3 extends over 16 amino acids. Trimming took 3 bases from V and 4 from J; bases not matched to a gene: 8. Per the original methods: A classifier of distant metastasis in papillary thyroid cancer was built from CDR3 differences (across clinicopathological groups). MiXCR re-clonotyped the PCR reads for TCRdb. The V and J calls, along with clone size, are taken from TCRdb and not from the paper's own processing. The table shows approximately 20,000 clones, with 12% occurring only once.

The clonotype comes from a male donor with papillary thyroid cancer or a benign thyroid nodule (not recorded which). Some clones in this sample may be carry-over from other donors' samples. The material sequenced was blood. The chain recombines TRBV12-3 or TRBV12-4 with TRBJ2-5, with 10 bases fitting TRBD2. The CDR3 DNA follows: TGTGCCAGCAGTTTCCTAGCGGGAGTATCTGGAGAGACCCAGTACTTC. Its protein product is CASSFLAGVSGETQYF.